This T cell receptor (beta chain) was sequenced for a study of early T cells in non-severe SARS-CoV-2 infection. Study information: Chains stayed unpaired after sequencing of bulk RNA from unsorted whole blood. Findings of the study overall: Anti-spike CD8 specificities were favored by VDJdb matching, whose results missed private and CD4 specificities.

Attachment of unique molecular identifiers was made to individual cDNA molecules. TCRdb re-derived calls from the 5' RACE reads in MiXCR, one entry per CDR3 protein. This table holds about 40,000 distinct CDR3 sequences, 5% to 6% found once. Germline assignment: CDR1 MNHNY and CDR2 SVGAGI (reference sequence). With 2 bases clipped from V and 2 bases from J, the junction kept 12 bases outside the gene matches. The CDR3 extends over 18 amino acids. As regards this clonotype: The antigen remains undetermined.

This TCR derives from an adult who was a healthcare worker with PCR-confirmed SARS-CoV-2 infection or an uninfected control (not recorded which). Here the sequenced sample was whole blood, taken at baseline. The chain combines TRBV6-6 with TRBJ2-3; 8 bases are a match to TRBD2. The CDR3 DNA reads TGTGCCAGCAGTTACGGCGGGGCGGGGGGCCTAGCCACAGATACGCAGTATTTT. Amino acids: CASSYGGAGGLATDTQYF.